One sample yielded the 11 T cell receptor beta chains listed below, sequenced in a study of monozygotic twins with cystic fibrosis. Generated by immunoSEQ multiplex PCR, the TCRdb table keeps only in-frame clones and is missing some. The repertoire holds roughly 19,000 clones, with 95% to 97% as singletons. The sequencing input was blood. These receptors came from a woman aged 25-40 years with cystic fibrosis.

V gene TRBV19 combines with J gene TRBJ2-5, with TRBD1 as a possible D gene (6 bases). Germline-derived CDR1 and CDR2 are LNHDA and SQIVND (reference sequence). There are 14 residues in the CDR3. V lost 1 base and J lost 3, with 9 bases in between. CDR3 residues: CASSIGHREETQYF. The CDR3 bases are TGTGCCAGTAGTATAGGCCACAGGGAAGAGACCCAGTACTTC.

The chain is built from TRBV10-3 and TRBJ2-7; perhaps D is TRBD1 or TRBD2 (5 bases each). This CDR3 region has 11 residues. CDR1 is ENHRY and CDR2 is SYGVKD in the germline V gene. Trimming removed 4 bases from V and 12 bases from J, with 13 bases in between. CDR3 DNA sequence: TGTGCCATCAGTGGGGGACGAGTTGCGTACTTC. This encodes CAISGGRVAYF.

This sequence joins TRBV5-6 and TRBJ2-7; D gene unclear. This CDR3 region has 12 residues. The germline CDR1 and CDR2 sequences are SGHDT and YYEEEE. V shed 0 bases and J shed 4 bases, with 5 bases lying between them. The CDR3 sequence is CASSLVPYEQYF. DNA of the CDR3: TGTGCCAGCAGCTTGGTCCCTTACGAGCAGTACTTC.

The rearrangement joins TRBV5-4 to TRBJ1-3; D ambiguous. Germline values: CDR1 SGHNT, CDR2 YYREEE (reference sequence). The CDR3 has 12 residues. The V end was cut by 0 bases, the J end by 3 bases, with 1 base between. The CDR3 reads CASSLGGNTIYF. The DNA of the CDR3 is TGTGCCAGCAGCTTGGGTGGAAACACCATATATTTT. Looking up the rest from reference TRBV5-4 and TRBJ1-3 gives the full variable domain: ETGVTQSPTHLIKTRGQQVTLRCSSQSGHNTVSWYQQALGQGPQFIFQYYREEENGRGNFPPRFSGLQFPNYSSELNVNALELDDSALYLCASSLGGNTIYFGEGSWLTVV.

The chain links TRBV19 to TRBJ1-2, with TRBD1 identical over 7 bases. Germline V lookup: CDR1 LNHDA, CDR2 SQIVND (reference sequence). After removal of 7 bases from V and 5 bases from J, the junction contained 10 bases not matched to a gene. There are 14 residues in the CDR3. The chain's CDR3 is CASTNSQGVYGYTF. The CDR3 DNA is TGTGCCAGTACAAACTCGCAGGGGGTGTATGGCTACACCTTC.

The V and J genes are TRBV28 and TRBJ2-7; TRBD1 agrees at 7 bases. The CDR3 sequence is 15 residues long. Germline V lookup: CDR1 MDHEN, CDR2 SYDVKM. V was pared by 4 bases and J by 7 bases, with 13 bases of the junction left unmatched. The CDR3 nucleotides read TGTGCCAGCAGTTACAACCCAGGGGGAAGGAGGGAGCAGTACTTC. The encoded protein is CASSYNPGGRREQYF.

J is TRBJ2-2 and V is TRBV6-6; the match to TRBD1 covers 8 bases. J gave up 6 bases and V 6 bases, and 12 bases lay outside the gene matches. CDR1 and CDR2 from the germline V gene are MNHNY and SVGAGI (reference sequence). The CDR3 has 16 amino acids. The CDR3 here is CASSPRQGSMAGELFF. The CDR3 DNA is TGTGCCAGCAGCCCACGACAGGGGTCGATGGCCGGGGAGCTGTTTTTT.

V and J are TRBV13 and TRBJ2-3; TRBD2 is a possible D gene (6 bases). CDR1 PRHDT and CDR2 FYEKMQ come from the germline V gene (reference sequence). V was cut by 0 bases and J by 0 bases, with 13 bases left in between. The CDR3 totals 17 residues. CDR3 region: CASSLGGRGYSTDTQYF. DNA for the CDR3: TGTGCCAGCAGCTTAGGAGGGCGGGGTTATAGCACAGATACGCAGTATTTT.

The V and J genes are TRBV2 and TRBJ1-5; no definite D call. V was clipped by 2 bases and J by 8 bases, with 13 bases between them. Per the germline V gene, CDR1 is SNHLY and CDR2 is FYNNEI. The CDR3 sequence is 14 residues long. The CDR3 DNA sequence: TGTGCCAGCAGTGAAAGAGAATCCAGGAAGCCCCAGCATTTT. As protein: CASSERESRKPQHF.

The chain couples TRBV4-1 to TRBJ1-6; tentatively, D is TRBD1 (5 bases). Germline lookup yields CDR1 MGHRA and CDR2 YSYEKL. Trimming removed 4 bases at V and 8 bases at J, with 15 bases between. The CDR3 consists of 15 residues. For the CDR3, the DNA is TGCGCCAGCAGCCTATGGGGGGAGTCCTATTCACCCCTCCACTTT. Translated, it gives CASSLWGESYSPLHF.

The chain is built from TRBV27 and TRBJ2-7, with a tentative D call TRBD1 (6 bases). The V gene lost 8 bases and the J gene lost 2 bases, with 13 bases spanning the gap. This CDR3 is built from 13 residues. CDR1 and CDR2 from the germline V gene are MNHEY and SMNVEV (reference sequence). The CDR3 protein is CASRQRGTYEQYF. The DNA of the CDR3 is TGTGCCAGCCGCCAGAGGGGGACCTACGAGCAGTACTTC.